A selection of T cell receptor beta chains follows, all from one sample in a study of T cells after posttransplantation cyclophosphamide. This table comes from immunoSEQ multiplex PCR, and its TCRdb copy is limited to in-frame clones, with some not included. In total the sample includes 7,000 to 9,000 clones, none of them seen once. The specimen comprised PBMCs, sampled after allogeneic stem cell transplant with posttransplant cyclophosphamide. These receptors all come from a female patient aged 45-65 years who received an allogeneic stem cell transplant from a related donor, was CMV-positive, and had no GVHD. A share of the T cells may be of graft donor origin. The CDR3 runs from the conserved cysteine through the conserved F or W. The D gene is left open where the match is weak. Clone size appears in some rows only: once, few, many, or a class for an expanded clone.

D: TRBD2; V: TRBV12-3/TRBV12-4; size: many; J: TRBJ2-7; DNA: TGTGCCAGCAGTAAAGGACTAGCGCGCTTCTACGAGCAGTACTTC; CDR3: CASSKGLARFYEQYF
D: .; V: TRBV29-1; size: many; J: TRBJ1-3; DNA: TGCAGCGTTGAAAAGGCCGGTAGCTGGTGGACTGGAAACACCATATATTTT; CDR3: CSVEKAGSWWTGNTIYF
D: TRBD2; V: TRBV5-6; size: many; J: TRBJ2-1; DNA: TGTGCCAGCAGCCCCCGCTTCTCACTAGCGGGAGTCTACAATGAGCAGTTCTTC; CDR3: CASSPRFSLAGVYNEQFF
D: TRBD2; V: TRBV10-1; size: many; J: TRBJ2-4; DNA: TGCGCCAGCAGTGATTTTGAAAGACTAGCGGGAGGGAAAAACATTCAGTACTTC; CDR3: CASSDFERLAGGKNIQYF
D: .; V: TRBV9; size: many; J: TRBJ1-2; DNA: TGTGCCAGCAGCGATGAGGACTATGGCTACACCTTC; CDR3: CASSDEDYGYTF
D: TRBD2; V: TRBV15; size: many; J: TRBJ2-7; DNA: TGTGCCACCAGCAGCCGTAGGACTAGCCCCGAGCAGTACTTC; CDR3: CATSSRRTSPEQYF
D: TRBD2; V: TRBV5-1; size: many; J: TRBJ2-3; DNA: TGCGCCAGCAGCCCAAAGACTAGCGGGACTAGCACAGATACGCAGTATTTT; CDR3: CASSPKTSGTSTDTQYF
D: TRBD2; V: TRBV15; size: many; J: TRBJ2-7; DNA: TGTGCCACCAGCAGTCCAGGGACTAGCTACGAGCAGTACTTC; CDR3: CATSSPGTSYEQYF
D: TRBD2; V: TRBV28; size: many; J: TRBJ2-3; DNA: TGTGCCAGCAGTCCCTGGACTAGCGCCGGCACAGATACGCAGTATTTT; CDR3: CASSPWTSAGTDTQYF
D: .; V: TRBV27; size: many; J: TRBJ2-3; DNA: TGTGCCAGCAGTAACGGGGGCACAGATACGCAGTATTTT; CDR3: CASSNGGTDTQYF
D: .; V: TRBV30; size: many; J: TRBJ1-2; DNA: TGTGCCTGGAGTGAAGGTTTTGGCTACACCTTC; CDR3: CAWSEGFGYTF
D: .; V: TRBV11-3; size: many; J: TRBJ2-2; DNA: TGTGCCAGCAGCTCCCCACTAGCCCTCACCGGGGAGCTGTTTTTT; CDR3: CASSSPLALTGELFF
D: TRBD1; V: TRBV7-6; size: few; J: TRBJ2-5; DNA: TGTGCCAGCAGCTTACAGGGGGCTGGACAGACCCAGTACTTC; CDR3: CASSLQGAGQTQYF
D: TRBD2; V: TRBV7-9; size: many; J: TRBJ2-7; DNA: TGTGCCAGCAGCACGTGGACTAGCGGGAGGGCTTACGAGCAGTACTTC; CDR3: CASSTWTSGRAYEQYF
D: TRBD1; V: TRBV5-1; size: many; J: TRBJ2-1; DNA: TGCGCCAGCAGCTTGGCCAGGGGGACAGACTACAATGAGCAGTTCTTC; CDR3: CASSLARGTDYNEQFF
D: .; V: TRBV10-1; size: .; J: TRBJ2-3; DNA: TGCGCCAGCAGTGTTGACCTGGGGGCGGCAGATACGCAGTATTTT; CDR3: CASSVDLGAADTQYF
D: .; V: TRBV12-3/TRBV12-4; size: many; J: TRBJ2-7; DNA: TGTGCCAGCAGGAAGGGGGAGTTATCCTACGAGCAGTACTTC; CDR3: CASRKGELSYEQYF
D: .; V: TRBV14; size: many; J: TRBJ2-4; DNA: TGTGCCAGCAGCCAAGAAGAGAGACAGATTCAGTACTTC; CDR3: CASSQEERQIQYF
D: .; V: TRBV7-9; size: many; J: TRBJ1-3; DNA: TGTGCCAGCAGCTTGACAGCGAGCTCTGGAAACACCATATATTTT; CDR3: CASSLTASSGNTIYF
D: .; V: TRBV27; size: many; J: TRBJ1-4; DNA: TGTGCCAGCAGTTTCGGGAGGGGATCTGAAAAACTGTTTTTT; CDR3: CASSFGRGSEKLFF
D: .; V: TRBV4-2; size: many; J: TRBJ2-3; DNA: TGTGCCAGCAGCCAAGGGACAGCCACAGATACGCAGTATTTT; CDR3: CASSQGTATDTQYF
D: TRBD1; V: TRBV15; size: many; J: TRBJ2-7; DNA: TGTGCCACCAGCAGGGACAGGGGATCCTACGAGCAGTACTTC; CDR3: CATSRDRGSYEQYF
D: .; V: TRBV30; size: many; J: TRBJ2-3; DNA: TGTGCCTGGAGTGTAAAAACTAGCACGTTTGAAGATACGCAGTATTTT; CDR3: CAWSVKTSTFEDTQYF
D: .; V: TRBV7-2; size: many; J: TRBJ2-2; DNA: TGTGCCAGCAGTCCAGGGTCCTCCAACACCGGGGAGCTGTTTTTT; CDR3: CASSPGSSNTGELFF
D: .; V: TRBV9; size: many; J: TRBJ2-1; DNA: TGTGCCAGCAGTGGACTGGCAAATGAGCAGTTCTTC; CDR3: CASSGLANEQFF
D: TRBD1; V: TRBV25-1; size: many; J: TRBJ1-1; DNA: TGTGCCAGCAGTGCAGGGGGCCTCGACACTGAAGCTTTCTTT; CDR3: CASSAGGLDTEAFF
D: TRBD2; V: TRBV4-2; size: many; J: TRBJ2-7; DNA: TGTGCCAGCAGCCAAGATGGTGCTAGCGGGGGCTACGAGCAGTACTTC; CDR3: CASSQDGASGGYEQYF
D: TRBD1; V: TRBV24-1; size: many; J: TRBJ1-4; DNA: TGTGCCACCAGTGAGGGGACAGGCCTTAATGAAAAACTGTTTTTT; CDR3: CATSEGTGLNEKLFF
D: TRBD2; V: TRBV9; size: many; J: TRBJ2-1; DNA: TGTGCCAGCAGCCTCAGAACACTAGCGGGCTCCTACAATGAGCAGTTCTTC; CDR3: CASSLRTLAGSYNEQFF
D: TRBD1; V: TRBV11-1; size: many; J: TRBJ2-7; DNA: TGTGCCAGCAGCTTTGGGAAGGGGGCCCCCTACGAGCAGTACTTC; CDR3: CASSFGKGAPYEQYF
D: .; V: TRBV9; size: many; J: TRBJ2-3; DNA: TGTGCCAGCAGCCTCCTGGATACGCAGTATTTT; CDR3: CASSLLDTQYF
D: TRBD2; V: TRBV6-2/TRBV6-3; size: many; J: TRBJ2-1; DNA: TGTGCCAGCAGTTACTCGATTGCGGGAGATCTCTCCTCCTACAATGAGCAGTTCTTC; CDR3: CASSYSIAGDLSSYNEQFF
D: .; V: TRBV2; size: medium-sized; J: TRBJ2-1; DNA: TGTGCCAGCAGATTGCGGATGAAGCAGTTCTTC; CDR3: CASRLRMKQFF
D: TRBD1; V: TRBV10-3; size: medium-sized; J: TRBJ1-2; DNA: TGTGCCATCAACACCCGGGACAGGGTATCTTACGGCCCTGAAAGTAACTATGGCTACACCTTC; CDR3: CAINTRDRVSYGPESNYGYTF
D: TRBD1; V: TRBV11-2; size: many; J: TRBJ1-1; DNA: TGTGCCAGCAGCACCTGGACAGGGGAGCGTGTGAACACTGAAGCTTTCTTT; CDR3: CASSTWTGERVNTEAFF
D: .; V: TRBV9; size: many; J: TRBJ2-4; DNA: TGTGCCAGCAGCGTAGGGGGCAGGGGTTATCCGTACTTC; CDR3: CASSVGGRGYPYF
D: .; V: TRBV4-1; size: .; J: TRBJ1-2; DNA: TGCGCCAGCAGCCAAGCCATAAGCCTCTATGGCTACACCTTC; CDR3: CASSQAISLYGYTF
D: .; V: TRBV9; size: .; J: TRBJ2-3; DNA: TGTGCCAGCAGCGTAGTTGCGGGGACAGATACGCAGTATTTT; CDR3: CASSVVAGTDTQYF
D: TRBD1; V: TRBV12-3/TRBV12-4; size: many; J: TRBJ2-2; DNA: TGTGCCAGCAGATCGTGGAGGGACAGGGGGAACACCGGGGAGCTGTTTTTT; CDR3: CASRSWRDRGNTGELFF
D: TRBD2; V: TRBV27; size: few; J: TRBJ2-3; DNA: TGTGCCAGCGGGGCTAGCGGGAGCACAGATACGCAGTATTTT; CDR3: CASGASGSTDTQYF